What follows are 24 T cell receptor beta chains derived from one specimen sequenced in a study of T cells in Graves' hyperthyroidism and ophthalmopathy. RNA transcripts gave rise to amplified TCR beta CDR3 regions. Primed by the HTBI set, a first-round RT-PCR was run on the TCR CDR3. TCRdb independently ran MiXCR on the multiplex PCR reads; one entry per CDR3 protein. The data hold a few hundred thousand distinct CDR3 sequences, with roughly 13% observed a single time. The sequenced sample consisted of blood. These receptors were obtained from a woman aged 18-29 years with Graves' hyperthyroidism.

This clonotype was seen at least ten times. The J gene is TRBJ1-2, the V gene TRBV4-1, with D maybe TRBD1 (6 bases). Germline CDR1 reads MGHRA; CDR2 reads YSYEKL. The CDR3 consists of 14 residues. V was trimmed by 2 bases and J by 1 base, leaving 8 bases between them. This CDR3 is CASSQKDSNYGYTF. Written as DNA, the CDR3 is TGCGCCAGCAGCCAAAAGGACAGTAACTATGGCTACACCTTC.

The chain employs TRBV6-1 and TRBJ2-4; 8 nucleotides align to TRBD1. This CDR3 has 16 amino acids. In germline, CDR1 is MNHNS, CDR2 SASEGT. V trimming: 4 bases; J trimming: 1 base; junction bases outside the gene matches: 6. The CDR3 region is CASSAGGQGAKNIQYF. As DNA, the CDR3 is TGTGCCAGCAGTGCAGGGGGCCAAGGGGCCAAAAACATTCAGTACTTC.

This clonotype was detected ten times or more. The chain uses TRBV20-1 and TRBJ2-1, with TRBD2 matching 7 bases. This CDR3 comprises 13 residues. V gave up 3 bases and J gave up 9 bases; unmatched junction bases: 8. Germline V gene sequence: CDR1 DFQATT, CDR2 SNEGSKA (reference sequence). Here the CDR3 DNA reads TGCAGTGCTAGTGCGACTAGCTGGGGTGAGCAGTTCTTC. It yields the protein CSASATSWGEQFF.

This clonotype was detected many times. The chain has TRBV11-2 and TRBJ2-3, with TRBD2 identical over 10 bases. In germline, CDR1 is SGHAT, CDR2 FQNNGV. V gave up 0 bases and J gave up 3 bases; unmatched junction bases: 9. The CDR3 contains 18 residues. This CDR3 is CASSLDSPSGSYTDTQYF. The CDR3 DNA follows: TGTGCCAGCAGCTTAGACTCCCCTAGCGGGAGTTATACAGATACGCAGTATTTT.

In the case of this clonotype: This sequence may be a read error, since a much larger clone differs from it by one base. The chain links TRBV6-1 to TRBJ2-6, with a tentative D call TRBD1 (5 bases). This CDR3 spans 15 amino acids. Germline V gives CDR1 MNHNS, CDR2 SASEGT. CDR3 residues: CASSDVGSGADVLTF. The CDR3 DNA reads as TGTGCCAGCAGTGATGTGGGTTCTGGGGCCGACGTCCTGACTTTC.

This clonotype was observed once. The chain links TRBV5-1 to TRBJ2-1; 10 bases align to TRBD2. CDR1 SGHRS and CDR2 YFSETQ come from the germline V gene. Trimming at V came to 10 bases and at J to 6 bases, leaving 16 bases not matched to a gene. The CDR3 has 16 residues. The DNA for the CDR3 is TGCGCCTCCACAGCGGGAGGGCCTGGGGTCGGCAATGAGCAGTTCTTC. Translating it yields CASTAGGPGVGNEQFF.

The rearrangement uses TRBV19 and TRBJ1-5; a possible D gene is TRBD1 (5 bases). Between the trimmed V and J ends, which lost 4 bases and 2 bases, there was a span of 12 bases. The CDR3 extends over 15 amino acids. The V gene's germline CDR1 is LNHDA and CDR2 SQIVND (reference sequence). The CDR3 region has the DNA TGTGCCAGTAGTACGAGGCAGGGCCGCAATCAGCCCCAGCATTTT. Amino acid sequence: CASSTRQGRNQPQHF. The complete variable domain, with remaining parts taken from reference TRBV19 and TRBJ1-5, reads DGGITQSPKYLFRKEGQNVTLSCEQNLNHDAMYWYRQDPGQGLRLIYYSQIVNDFQKGDIAEGYSVSREKKESFPLTVTSAQKNPTAFYLCASSTRQGRNQPQHFGDGTRLSIL.

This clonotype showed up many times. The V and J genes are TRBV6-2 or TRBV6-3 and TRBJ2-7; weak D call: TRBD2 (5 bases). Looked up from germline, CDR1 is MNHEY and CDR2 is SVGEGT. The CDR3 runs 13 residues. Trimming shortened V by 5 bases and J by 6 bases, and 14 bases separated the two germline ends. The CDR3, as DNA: TGTGCCAGCAGTGGATCACTAGGCGGCGAGCAGTACTTC. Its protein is CASSGSLGGEQYF.

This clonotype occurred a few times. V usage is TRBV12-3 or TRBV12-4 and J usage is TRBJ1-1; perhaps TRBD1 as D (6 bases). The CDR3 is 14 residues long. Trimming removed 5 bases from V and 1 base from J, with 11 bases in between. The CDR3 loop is CASSNSGANTEAFF. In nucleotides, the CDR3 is TGTGCCAGCAGTAACTCAGGGGCGAACACTGAAGCTTTCTTT.

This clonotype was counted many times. The chain's CDR3 is CASTWGGSTDTQYF. The CDR3 DNA sequence: TGTGCCAGCACCTGGGGGGGTAGCACAGATACGCAGTATTTT. V and J are TRBV28 and TRBJ2-3, with 7 positions matching TRBD2. CDR1 MDHEN and CDR2 SYDVKM come from the germline V gene. After removal of 7 bases from V and 0 bases from J, the junction contained 4 bases not matched to a gene. This CDR3 contains 14 residues.

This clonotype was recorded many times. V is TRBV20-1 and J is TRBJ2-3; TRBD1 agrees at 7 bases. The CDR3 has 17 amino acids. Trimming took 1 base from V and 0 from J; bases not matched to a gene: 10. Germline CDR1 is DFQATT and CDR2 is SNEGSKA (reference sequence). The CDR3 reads CSARGTGTDTSTDTQYF. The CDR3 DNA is TGCAGTGCTAGAGGGACCGGGACAGACACTAGCACAGATACGCAGTATTTT.

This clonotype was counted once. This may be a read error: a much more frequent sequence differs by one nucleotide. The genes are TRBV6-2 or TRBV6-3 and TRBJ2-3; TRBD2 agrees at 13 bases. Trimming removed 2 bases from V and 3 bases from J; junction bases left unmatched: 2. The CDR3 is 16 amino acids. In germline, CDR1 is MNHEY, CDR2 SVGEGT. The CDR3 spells CASSYVGLAGTDTQYF. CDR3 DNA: TGTGCCAGCAGTTACGTGGGACTAGCGGGAACAGATACGCAGTATTTT.

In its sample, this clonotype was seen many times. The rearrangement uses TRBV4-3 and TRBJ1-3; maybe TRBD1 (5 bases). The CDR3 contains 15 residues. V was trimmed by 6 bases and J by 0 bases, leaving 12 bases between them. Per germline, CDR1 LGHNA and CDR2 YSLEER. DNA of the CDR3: TGCGCCAGCAGTCCGACAGCACACTCTGGAAACACCATATATTTT. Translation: CASSPTAHSGNTIYF.

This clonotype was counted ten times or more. CDR3 loop: CASSWLANTEAFF. The CDR3 DNA reads TGTGCCAGTAGTTGGTTGGCGAACACTGAAGCTTTCTTT. V and J are TRBV19 and TRBJ1-1; D uncertain. Germline assignment: CDR1 LNHDA and CDR2 SQIVND (reference sequence). V was cut by 5 bases and J by 1 base, with 8 bases left in between. This CDR3 spans 13 amino acids.

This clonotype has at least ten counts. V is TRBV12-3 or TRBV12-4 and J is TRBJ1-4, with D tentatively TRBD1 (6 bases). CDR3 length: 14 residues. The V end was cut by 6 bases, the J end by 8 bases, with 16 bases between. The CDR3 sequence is CASSLQGIGEKLFF. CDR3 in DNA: TGTGCCAGCAGCCTACAGGGAATAGGAGAAAAACTGTTTTTT.

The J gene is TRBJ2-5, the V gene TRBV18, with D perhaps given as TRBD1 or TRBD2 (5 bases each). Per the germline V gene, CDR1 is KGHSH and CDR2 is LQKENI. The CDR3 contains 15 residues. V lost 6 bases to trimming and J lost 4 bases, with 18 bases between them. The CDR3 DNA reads TGTGCCAGCTCGCTATACGGGACCCACCGAGAGACCCAGTACTTC. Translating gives CASSLYGTHRETQYF. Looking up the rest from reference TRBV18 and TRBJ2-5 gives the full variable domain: NAGVMQNPRHLVRRRGQEARLRCSPMKGHSHVYWYRQLPEEGLKFMVYLQKENIIDESGMPKERFSAEFPKEGPSILRIQQVVRGDSAAYFCASSLYGTHRETQYFGPGTRLLVL.

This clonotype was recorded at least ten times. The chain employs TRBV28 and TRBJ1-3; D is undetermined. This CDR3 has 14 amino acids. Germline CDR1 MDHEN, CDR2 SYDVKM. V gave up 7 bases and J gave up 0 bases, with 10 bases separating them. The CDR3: CASTADRSGNTIYF. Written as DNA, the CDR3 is TGTGCCAGCACGGCCGATCGCTCTGGAAACACCATATATTTT.

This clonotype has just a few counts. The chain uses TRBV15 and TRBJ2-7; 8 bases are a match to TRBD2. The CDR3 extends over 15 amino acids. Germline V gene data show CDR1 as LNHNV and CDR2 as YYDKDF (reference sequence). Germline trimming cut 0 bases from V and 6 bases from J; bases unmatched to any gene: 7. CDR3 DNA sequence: TGTGCCACCAGCAGAGATATGGCGGGAGGTTCCGAGCAGTACTTC. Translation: CATSRDMAGGSEQYF.

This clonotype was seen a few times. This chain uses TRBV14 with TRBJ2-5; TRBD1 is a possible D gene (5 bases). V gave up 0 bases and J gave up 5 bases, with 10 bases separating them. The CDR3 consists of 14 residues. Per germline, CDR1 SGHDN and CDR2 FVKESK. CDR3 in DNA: TGTGCCAGCAGCCAAGATCAGGGAAGGGAGACCCAGTACTTC. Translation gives CASSQDQGRETQYF.

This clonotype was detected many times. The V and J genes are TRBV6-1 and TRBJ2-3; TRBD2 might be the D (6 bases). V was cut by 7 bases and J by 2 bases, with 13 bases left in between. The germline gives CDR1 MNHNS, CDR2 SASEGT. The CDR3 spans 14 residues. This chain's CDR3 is CASTSGTYTDTQYF. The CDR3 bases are TGTGCCAGCACCTCGGGGACTTACACAGATACGCAGTATTTT.

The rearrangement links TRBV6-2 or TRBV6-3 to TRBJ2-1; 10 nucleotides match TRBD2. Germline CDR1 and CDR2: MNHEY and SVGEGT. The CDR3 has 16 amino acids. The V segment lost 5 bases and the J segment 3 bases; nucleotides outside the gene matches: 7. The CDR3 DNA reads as TGTGCCAGCAGTCGACTGACTAGCGGGCTCTACAATGAGCAGTTCTTC. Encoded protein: CASSRLTSGLYNEQFF.

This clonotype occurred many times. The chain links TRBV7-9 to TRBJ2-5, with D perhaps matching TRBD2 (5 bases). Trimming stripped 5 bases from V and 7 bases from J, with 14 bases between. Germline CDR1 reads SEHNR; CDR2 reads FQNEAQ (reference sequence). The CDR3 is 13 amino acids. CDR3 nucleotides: TGTGCCAGCAGCGCCGCCGGGGTCAGGACCCAGTACTTC. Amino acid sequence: CASSAAGVRTQYF.

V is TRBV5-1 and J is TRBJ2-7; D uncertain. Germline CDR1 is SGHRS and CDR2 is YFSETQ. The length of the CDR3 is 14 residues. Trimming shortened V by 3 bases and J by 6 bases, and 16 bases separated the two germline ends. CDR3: CASSSEPARGEQYF. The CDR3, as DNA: TGCGCCAGCAGCTCTGAACCAGCAAGAGGCGAGCAGTACTTC.

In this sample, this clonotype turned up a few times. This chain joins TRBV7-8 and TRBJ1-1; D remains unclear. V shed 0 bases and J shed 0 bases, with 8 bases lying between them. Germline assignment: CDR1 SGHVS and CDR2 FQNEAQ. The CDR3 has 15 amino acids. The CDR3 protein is CASSLARALNTEAFF. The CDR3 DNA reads TGTGCCAGCAGCTTAGCTCGGGCTTTGAACACTGAAGCTTTCTTT. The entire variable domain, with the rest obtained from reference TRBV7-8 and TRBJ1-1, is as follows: GAGVSQSPRYKVAKRGQDVALRCDPISGHVSLFWYQQALGQGPEFLTYFQNEAQLDKSGLPSDRFFAERPEGSVSTLKIQRTQQEDSAVYLCASSLARALNTEAFFGQGTRLTVV.